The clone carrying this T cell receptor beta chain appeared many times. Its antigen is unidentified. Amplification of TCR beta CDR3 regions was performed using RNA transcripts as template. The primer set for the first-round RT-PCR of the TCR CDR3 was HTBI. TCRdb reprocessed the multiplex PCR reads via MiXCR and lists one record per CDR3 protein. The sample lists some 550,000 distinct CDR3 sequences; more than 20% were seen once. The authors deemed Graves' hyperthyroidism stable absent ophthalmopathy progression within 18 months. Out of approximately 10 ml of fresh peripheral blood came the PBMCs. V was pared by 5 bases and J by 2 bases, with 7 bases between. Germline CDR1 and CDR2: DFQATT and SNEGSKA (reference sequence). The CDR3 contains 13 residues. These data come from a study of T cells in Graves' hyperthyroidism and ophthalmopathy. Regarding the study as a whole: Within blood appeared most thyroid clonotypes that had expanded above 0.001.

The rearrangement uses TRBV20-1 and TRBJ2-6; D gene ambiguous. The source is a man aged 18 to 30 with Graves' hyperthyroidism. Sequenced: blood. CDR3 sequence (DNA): TGCAGTGCTCCTCGCCCTGGGGCCAACGTCCTGACTTTC. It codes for CSAPRPGANVLTF.